Sequencing of this TCR beta chain was carried out in a study of blood T cell repertoires in COVID-19. Study-wide background: Donors in the United States, Italy and Spain gave samples during acute or convalescent COVID-19.

CDR3 length: 16 amino acids. CDR1 and CDR2 from the germline V gene are KGHSH and LQKENI. The V gene end was trimmed by 0 bases and the J gene end by 8 bases; junction bases not matched to a gene: 8. Profiling relied on immunoSEQ multiplex PCR, and the TCRdb table lists in-frame clones only, not all of them. Of about 140,000 clones in the sample, around 79% were seen once. This clonotype was sampled from a man aged 55-75 years with acute or convalescent COVID-19. The sequenced sample consisted of peripheral blood. The V gene is TRBV18, the J gene TRBJ1-4; the match to TRBD1 covers 8 bases. Here the CDR3 DNA reads TGTGCCAGCTCACCACCCCGACAGGGGATACCGGAAAAACTGTTTTTT. It translates to CASSPPRQGIPEKLFF.